The subject of this entry is one TCR beta chain. The data were taken from a study of T-cell reconstitution after alpha-beta-depleted transplantation in children. Unique molecular identifiers were used in preparing the TCRbeta library. TCRdb called the PCR reads again in MiXCR, with one record for every CDR3 protein. The repertoire holds about 830,000 distinct CDR3 sequences, with 15% to 20% as singletons. This CDR3 is built from 12 residues. The ends were cut back, 2 bases at V and 15 bases at J, with 14 bases in the middle. Sequencing used PBMCs, mostly from graft donor cells, obtained 360 days after TCRalphabeta/CD19-depleted stem cell transplant. This TCR came from a male patient between 5 and 17 years old who had a stem cell transplant for acute lymphoblastic leukemia, so the T cells may come from the graft donor. The chain links TRBV12-3 or TRBV12-4 to TRBJ2-4; D is possibly TRBD1 (5 bases). The CDR3 reads CASSLQGPRPYF. The CDR3 DNA is TGTGCCAGCAGTTTACAGGGCCCGCGGCCGTACTTC.